This TCR beta chain was profiled in a study of cytomegalovirus exposure and HLA in healthy donors listed by TCRdb under 2017. General notes on the study: An earlier analysis of approximately 640 of the donors reported 250 to 350 Gb of sequence data and around 120 million unique TCR beta sequences from roughly 200 million T cells. Around 330 gigabases of sequencing data and around 85 million unique TCR sequences made up an early release that covered approximately 650 HLA-typed donors. Among the approximately 430 genotyped donors, approximately 81% belonged to the genetic ancestry cluster associated with self-reported Caucasian donors. The aim of the study was to test whether cataloging public T cell receptors could identify signatures of past pathogen exposure. The study used immunosequencing to profile the T cell repertoires of under 700 subjects and linked those repertoires to cytomegalovirus serostatus. Besides the first cohort of 550 to 750 subjects, a separate validation cohort made up of 120 different subjects was used. High-throughput TCR immunosequencing, statistical association of individual TCRs with disease status, and machine learning were combined to predict cytomegalovirus infection status. A later analysis re-examined previously published TCR beta repertoires from hundreds of donors and added high-resolution HLA genotyping to investigate patterns of TCR occurrence. Rather than drawing on any new phenotypic data, the later analysis identified candidate immune exposures from TCR beta sequences and the way those sequences occurred across donors. In an earlier analysis of a few hundred of the donors, high-throughput TCR beta sequencing was used to judge whether each TCR beta V gene segment behaved as functional or pseudogenic. Donor age, sex, ethnicity and CMV serostatus were compiled together with the repertoire data. Genome-wide SNP genotypes for about 65% of the 666 donors were used in a later genetic analysis, which treated that subset as a discovery cohort. Every discovery cohort repertoire had been produced on one sequencing platform. Class I and class II HLA loci were covered by the typing at four-digit resolution. Typing coverage differed by locus: A, B, C, DRB1 and DQB1 were typed in about 620-640 donors, DQA1 in 522, DPA1 in 600 to 610, and DPB1 in 400 to 490. Because of strong linkage in the cohort, roughly 5 DR-DQ haplotypes were treated as single units for association and clustering. On average, roughly 240,000 unique TCR beta nucleotide sequences were sequenced per donor among more than 350 genotyped donors of the cohort, with roughly 18% of those sequences being non-productive. Broad study findings and their caveats: In a later analysis, HLA-associated TCR beta chains were found to be more clonally expanded and to have lower generation probabilities than equally common non-associated chains. Because HLA typing was missing for some donors at each locus, association tests included only the typed subset. It was suggested by the authors that the approach could potentially be generalized to other disease states and immunological phenotypes. A total of roughly 160 TCR beta chains were listed by the study as associated with cytomegalovirus. Most TCR sequences were seen in very few donors, while some public TCRs were found in many individuals. In a later genetic analysis, fewer N-insertions in productive TCRs were reported among donors in an Asian-associated ancestry cluster than the 666-donor mean. A later analysis reported that several top co-occurrence clusters appeared linked to parvovirus B19, influenza, CMV and Epstein-Barr virus. The earlier analysis of 450 to 700 of the donors excluded roughly 17 rarely observed V segments, including chromosome 9 orphons, because counts were too low. Assigning TCR associations to individual alleles was difficult when HLA alleles, especially DR and DQ, strongly co-occurred. An earlier analysis of approximately 590 of the donors showed that most TCR beta V segments appeared in productive rearrangements either about 87% or about 30% of the time, which broadly matched IMGT annotations. This cohort had only TCR beta chains sequenced, and the lack of alpha or paired-chain data limited which features could be detected. For the cohort, immune exposure information was limited to CMV serostatus. A further reported finding was that TCR beta sequences accurately predicted the HLA-A and HLA-B alleles for most subjects in the first cohort. Specific HLA alleles were associated with 15,000 to 20,000 TCR beta sequences at a false discovery rate of 0.05 in a later analysis. According to a later analysis, TCR association rates differed among HLA loci, with DRB1 alleles showing the most associated TCRs and HLA-C alleles showing the fewest. A later analysis found that most CMV-associated TCR beta chains appeared HLA-restricted, with HLA associations seemingly driven largely by CMV exposure. A later genetic analysis associated a missense DCLRE1C variant with V-gene and J-gene trimming of TCR beta chains, and an independent cohort replicated the association. Because the 87-base-pair reads could not distinguish some IMGT-functional V segments, including TRBV6-2 and TRBV6-3, those segments were excluded. The sequencing pipeline was judged likely to have produced a cluster of highly shared sequence variants as a technical artifact. Sequencing depth was assumed to be roughly uniform across donors in the presence/absence analyses, though that assumption may not hold. In both the original and validation cohorts, the classifier was reported to diagnose cytomegalovirus status with high specificity and sensitivity. In vitro tests confirmed that three of the cytomegalovirus-associated TCR beta chains recognize cytomegalovirus antigens. Correlated functional status among segregating V segments might reflect linkage disequilibrium, but an unknown experimental factor could not be ruled out.

As concerns this clone: Which antigen it targets is not known.

The cohort consisted of fewer than 700 healthy bone marrow donors. Cohort members were all nominally healthy when sampled, although unrecorded immune exposures were likely present. The donor was CMV seronegative and belonged to the group of 350 or so seronegative cohort members. Every donor gave a peripheral blood sample, and the peripheral blood mononuclear cells from that sample were used for TCR beta sequencing. Genomic DNA extraction from the blood cell samples was performed with the Qiagen DNeasy Blood Extraction Kit. The library was prepared using the immunoSEQ multiplex PCR assay. For the multiplex PCR, a mixture combining 60 forward primers for TCR Vbeta segments and 13 reverse primers for TCR Jbeta segments was used. The CDR3 region of rearranged TCR beta genes was amplified from genomic DNA with a multiplex PCR assay. Amplified TCR beta libraries were sequenced as 87-base-pair reads on the Illumina HiSeq System. The authors' analysis ran thus. A later analysis tallied tens of millions of unique TCR beta chains across the approximately 670 repertoires, and about 10 million of those chains were shared by two or more donors. To remove PCR and sequencing errors, raw reads were error-corrected and collapsed into unique sequences using a nearest-neighbor algorithm that merged closely related sequences. V, D and J gene segments were assigned by aligning CDR3 sequences to IMGT reference sequences. For a sequence to be retained, at least a six-nucleotide match to both a V gene segment and a J gene segment was required. Rearrangements were called productive when the CDR3 lacked stop codons and stayed in frame with V and J; all others were non-productive. CDR3 was defined by IMGT convention, running from the second conserved V-encoded cysteine to the conserved J-encoded phenylalanine. The earlier analysis of around 640 of the donors excluded sequences that lacked an unambiguous match to a single V gene segment. An earlier analysis of over 450 of the donors classified V segments as functional when productive rearrangements were above 56.7% and as segregating when the standard deviation between donors was above 5%. A statistical classification framework was built to diagnose cytomegalovirus status from the catalog of TCR beta chain sequences. In a later analysis, V and J genes were assigned by comparing TCR nucleotide sequences against IMGT/GENE-DB human TR gene sequences. The TCRdist pipeline was used in a later analysis to assign CDR3 sequences and most-parsimonious VDJ recombination scenarios. In a later analysis, each TCR beta chain was defined by its CDR3 amino acid sequence together with its V-gene family, and reads lacking a unique V-gene family were excluded. In a later analysis, some 600 highly shared, low-generation-probability nucleotide sequences were removed to address suspected cross-contamination and a sequencing artifact. In a later analysis, a clonal expansion index was calculated for each public chain from normalized within-repertoire ranks of inferred template counts. In a later analysis, generation probabilities were computed with a VDJ recombination model fitted to out-of-frame rearrangements, and the resulting probabilities were checked against IGoR. Hypergeometric tests were used in a later analysis to score TCR-TCR, TCR-HLA and TCR-CMV co-occurrence, with a repertoire-size bias correction applied to the TCR pairs. False discovery rates were estimated in a later analysis by permuting HLA or CMV assignments 20 times. In a later analysis, co-occurring TCRs were grouped using DBSCAN, with TCRdist sequence similarity added in when clustering inside HLA-allele-positive subsets. Repertoires with fewer than 30,000 or more than 120,000 public chains were left out of co-occurrence clustering, as were about 5 repertoires with anomalous nucleotide sharing. This is the immuneACCESS table as TCRdb keeps it, with only in-frame sequences that have V and J called. A part of the clones is gone; compared with another copy, unresolved V genes explain less than half, and the rest is unexplained. V and J calls and clone size are those listed in that table; D and trimming were worked out from the DNA. The table for this sample shows about 48,000 clones. About 2% of the sample goes to the ten largest clones.

V and J lose 6 bases and 1 base, and a span of 9 bases separates them. Its CDR3 holds 13 amino acids, cysteine through phenylalanine. The kept DNA is CDR3 alone, 39 bases in frame from the first base. The germline V gene encodes CDR1 SGHNT and CDR2 YENEEA. The sequence was collected from a woman aged 35 to 49 in good health and CMV-seronegative. The chain couples TRBV11-3 to TRBJ1-1; the D gene is perhaps TRBD1, on 6 matching bases. The sequenced sample consisted of PBMCs. The CDR3 region: CASSSGENTEAFF. In nucleotide form, the sequence is TGTGCCAGCAGTTCAGGGGAGAACACTGAAGCTTTCTTT.